One TCR beta chain is described in this entry. The V gene lost 3 bases and the J gene lost 0 bases, with 21 bases spanning the gap. Germline CDR1 reads SGHAT; CDR2 reads FQNNGV. This CDR3 is built from 18 residues. This specimen comes from a study of cytomegalovirus exposure and HLA in healthy donors. It was with 60 Vbeta and 13 Jbeta primers that the PCR ran. Clones were sequenced by immunoSEQ multiplex PCR, and TCRdb holds only the in-frame ones, with some missing. The sample has under 200,000 clones, around 80% seen once. Sequencing was carried out using PBMCs. The chain joins TRBV11-2 to TRBJ2-7; tentative D call: TRBD2 (6 bases). The sequence was obtained from a man between 40 and 49 years old in good health and CMV-seronegative. CDR3 sequence reads: CASSLTIERASSSYEQYF. DNA of the CDR3: TGTGCCAGCAGCTTGACGATCGAGCGGGCGTCAAGCTCCTACGAGCAGTACTTC.